This T cell receptor (beta chain) was sequenced during a study of shared clonotypes between healthy human individuals. Deletions cut 3 bases from V and 5 bases from J, with 13 bases between. The CDR3 spans 14 residues. Germline values: CDR1 LGHNA, CDR2 YNFKEQ. PBMC DNA, left unsorted, was sequenced on ten immunoSEQ deep assay plates. Generated by immunoSEQ multiplex PCR, the TCRdb table keeps only in-frame clones and is missing some. The table has 450,000 to 500,000 clones, roughly 85% seen once. The genes are TRBV4-2 and TRBJ2-5; D tentatively reads TRBD1 or TRBD2 (6 bases each). Material for sequencing was PBMCs. The TCR originated in a woman in her thirties or forties in good health. Some clones in this sample may be carry-over from other donors' samples. The CDR3 bases are TGTGCCAGCAGCCAGGCGGGACAACCTGAGACCCAGTACTTC. This gives the protein CASSQAGQPETQYF.